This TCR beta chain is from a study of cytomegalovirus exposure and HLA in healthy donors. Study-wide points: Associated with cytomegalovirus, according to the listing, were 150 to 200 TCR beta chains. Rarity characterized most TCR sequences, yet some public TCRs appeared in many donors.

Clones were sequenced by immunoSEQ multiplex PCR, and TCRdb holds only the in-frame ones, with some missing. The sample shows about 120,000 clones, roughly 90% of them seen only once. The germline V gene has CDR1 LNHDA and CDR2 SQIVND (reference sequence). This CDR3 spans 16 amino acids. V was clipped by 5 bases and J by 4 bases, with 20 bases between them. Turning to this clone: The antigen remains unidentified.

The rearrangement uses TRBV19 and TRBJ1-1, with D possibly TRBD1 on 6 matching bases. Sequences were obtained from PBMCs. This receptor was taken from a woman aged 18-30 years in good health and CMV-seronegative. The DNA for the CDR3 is TGTGCCAGTAGTGCCTACAGGGCGAGTCTTCGCACTGAAGCTTTCTTT. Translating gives CASSAYRASLRTEAFF.